This TCR beta chain was retrieved from a study of OX40 agonist ivuxolimab in advanced cancers. General study results and limits: The specificity for antigen of the expanded peripheral T cells was not determined. Compared with others, partial responders at 0.1-3.0 mg/kg displayed clonal expansion among the lowest. Relative to CD4+, CD8+ T cells held more expanded clones on average.

Note on this clone: The antigen remains undetermined.

The V gene lost 3 bases and the J gene lost 2 bases, with 14 bases spanning the gap. This CDR3 has 15 residues. CDR1 is WSHSY, CDR2 SAAADI, per germline. The protocol was immunoSEQ multiplex PCR, while the TCRdb copy is restricted to in-frame clones and leaves out a portion. Among tens of thousands of clones listed, roughly nine tenths were seen once. The genes are TRBV10-2 and TRBJ2-7; D may be TRBD2 (5 bases). Specimen: CD4+ or CD8+ T cells sorted from blood, collected in a trial of the OX40 agonist ivuxolimab. The receptor was isolated from an adult with an advanced solid tumor such as melanoma, head and neck, liver or kidney cancer. This chain's CDR3 is CASSDPLSGTYEQYF. The CDR3 coding sequence is TGCGCCAGCAGTGACCCCCTGAGCGGTACCTACGAGCAGTACTTC.